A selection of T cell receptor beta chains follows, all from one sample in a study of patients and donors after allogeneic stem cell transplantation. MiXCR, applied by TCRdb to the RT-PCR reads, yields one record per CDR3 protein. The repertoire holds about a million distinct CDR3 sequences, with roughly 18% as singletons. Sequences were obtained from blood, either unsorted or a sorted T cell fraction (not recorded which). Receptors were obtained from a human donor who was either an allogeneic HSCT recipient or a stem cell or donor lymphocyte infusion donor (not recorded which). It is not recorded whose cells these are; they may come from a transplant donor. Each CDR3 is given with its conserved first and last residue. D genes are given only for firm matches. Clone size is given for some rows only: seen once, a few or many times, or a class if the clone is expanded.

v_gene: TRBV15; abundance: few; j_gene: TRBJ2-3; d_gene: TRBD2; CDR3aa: CATSKERDTDTQYF; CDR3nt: TGTGCCACCAGCAAGGAGCGGGACACAGATACGCAGTATTTT
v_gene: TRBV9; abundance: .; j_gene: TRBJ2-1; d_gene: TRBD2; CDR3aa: CASSVPGTSGRNEQFF; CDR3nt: TGTGCCAGCAGCGTACCCGGGACTAGCGGGAGAAATGAGCAGTTCTTC
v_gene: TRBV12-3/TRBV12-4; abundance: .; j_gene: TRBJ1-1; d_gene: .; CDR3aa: CASSLSKFRSGMMNTEAFF; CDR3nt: TGTGCCAGCAGTTTATCTAAATTTCGATCGGGGATGATGAACACTGAAGCTTTCTTT
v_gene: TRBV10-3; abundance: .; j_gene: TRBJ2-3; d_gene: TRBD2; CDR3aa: CAISEIGGGYTDTQYF; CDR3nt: TGTGCCATCAGTGAGATTGGGGGGGGATACACAGATACGCAGTATTTT
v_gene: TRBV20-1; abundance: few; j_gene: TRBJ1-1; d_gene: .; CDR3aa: CSAAEPPGVAFF; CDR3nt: TGCAGTGCTGCAGAGCCCCCAGGGGTAGCTTTCTTT
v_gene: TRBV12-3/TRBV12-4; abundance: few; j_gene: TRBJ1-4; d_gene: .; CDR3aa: CASSFRWEKLFF; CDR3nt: TGTGCCAGCAGTTTTAGGTGGGAAAAACTGTTTTTT
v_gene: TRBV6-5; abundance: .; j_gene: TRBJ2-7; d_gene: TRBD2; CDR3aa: CASSYSRLAEGSYKQYF; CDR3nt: TGTGCCAGCAGTTACTCGCGACTAGCGGAAGGCTCCTACAAGCAGTACTTC
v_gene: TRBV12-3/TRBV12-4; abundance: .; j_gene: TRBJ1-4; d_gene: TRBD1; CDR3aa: CASSLVRGQITSTNEKLFF; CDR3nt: TGTGCCAGCAGTTTAGTCAGGGGACAGATTACGTCAACTAATGAAAAACTGTTTTTT
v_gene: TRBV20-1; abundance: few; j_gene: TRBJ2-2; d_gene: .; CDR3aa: CSARGAVYGTGELFF; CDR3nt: TGCAGTGCTAGAGGGGCGGTCTACGGGACCGGGGAGCTGTTTTTT
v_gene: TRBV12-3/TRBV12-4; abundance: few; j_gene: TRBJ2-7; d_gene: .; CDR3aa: CASSPGLDYEQYF; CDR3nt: TGTGCCAGCAGCCCCGGACTGGACTACGAGCAGTACTTC
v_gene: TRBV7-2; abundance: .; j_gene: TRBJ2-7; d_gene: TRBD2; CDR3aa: CASNTLSLSGGTYEQYF; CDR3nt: TGTGCCAGCAACACCCTCTCCCTGAGCGGGGGTACCTACGAGCAGTACTTC
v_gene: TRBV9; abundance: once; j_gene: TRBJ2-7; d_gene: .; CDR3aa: CASSVGDWDSYEQYF; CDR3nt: TGTGCCAGCAGCGTAGGGGACTGGGACTCCTACGAGCAGTACTTC
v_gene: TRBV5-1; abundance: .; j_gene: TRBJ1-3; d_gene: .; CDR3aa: CASRDTSSGNTIYF; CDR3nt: TGCGCCAGCAGGGACACCAGCTCTGGAAACACCATATATTTT
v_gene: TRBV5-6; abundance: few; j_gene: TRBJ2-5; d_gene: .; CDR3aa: CASSTGEGAFDTQYF; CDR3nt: TGTGCCAGCAGCACCGGGGAGGGGGCTTTCGATACCCAGTACTTC
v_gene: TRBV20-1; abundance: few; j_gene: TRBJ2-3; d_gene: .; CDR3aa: CSATVQGPDTQYF; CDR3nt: TGCAGTGCTACCGTACAGGGACCAGATACGCAGTATTTT
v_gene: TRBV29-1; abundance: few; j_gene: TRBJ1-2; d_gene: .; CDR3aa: CSVEAGNYGYTF; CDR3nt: TGCAGCGTTGAAGCGGGGAACTATGGCTACACCTTC
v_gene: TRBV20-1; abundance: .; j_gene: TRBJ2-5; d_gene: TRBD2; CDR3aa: CSASPLGSGGGETQYF; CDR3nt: TGCAGTGCTAGCCCCTTGGGGAGCGGGGGGGGAGAGACCCAGTACTTC
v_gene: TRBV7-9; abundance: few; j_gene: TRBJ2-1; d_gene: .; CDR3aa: CASSLGRLGNEQFF; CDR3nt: TGTGCCAGCAGCTTAGGCCGACTGGGGAATGAGCAGTTCTTC
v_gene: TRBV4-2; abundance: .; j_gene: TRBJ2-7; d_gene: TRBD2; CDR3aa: CASSQTSGRTPGEQYF; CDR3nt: TGTGCCAGCAGCCAGACTAGCGGGAGGACACCGGGAGAGCAGTACTTC
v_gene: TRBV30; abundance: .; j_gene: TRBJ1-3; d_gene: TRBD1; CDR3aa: CAWDRGRGNTIYF; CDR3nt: TGTGCCTGGGACAGGGGGCGAGGAAACACCATATATTTT
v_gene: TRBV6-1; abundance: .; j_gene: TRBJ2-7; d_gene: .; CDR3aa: CASSGWTPYEQYF; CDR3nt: TGTGCCAGCAGTGGCTGGACTCCCTACGAGCAGTACTTC
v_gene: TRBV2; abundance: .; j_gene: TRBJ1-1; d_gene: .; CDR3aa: CASSEFQTAAGTEAFF; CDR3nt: TGTGCCAGCAGTGAATTCCAGACTGCAGCGGGCACTGAAGCTTTCTTT
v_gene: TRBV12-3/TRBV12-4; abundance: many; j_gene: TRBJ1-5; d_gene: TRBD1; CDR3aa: CASSLTGGQNQPQHF; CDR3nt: TGTGCCAGCAGTTTAACAGGGGGCCAGAATCAGCCCCAGCATTTT
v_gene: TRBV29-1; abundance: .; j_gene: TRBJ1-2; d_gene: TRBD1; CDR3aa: CSVEEGTGVDGYTF; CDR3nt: TGCAGCGTTGAAGAGGGGACAGGAGTCGATGGCTACACCTTC
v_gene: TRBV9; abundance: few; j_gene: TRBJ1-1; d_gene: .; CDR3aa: CASANGAGRGNTEAFF; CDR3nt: TGTGCCAGCGCCAACGGGGCAGGGCGGGGGAACACTGAAGCTTTCTTT
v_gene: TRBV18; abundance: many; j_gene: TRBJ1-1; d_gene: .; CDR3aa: CASSPAGRGTEAFF; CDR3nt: TGTGCCAGCTCTCCCGCGGGGCGGGGTACTGAAGCTTTCTTT
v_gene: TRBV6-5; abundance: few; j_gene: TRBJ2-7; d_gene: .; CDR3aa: CASSYSGQGEHEQYF; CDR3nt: TGTGCCAGCAGTTACTCCGGCCAGGGTGAACACGAGCAGTACTTC
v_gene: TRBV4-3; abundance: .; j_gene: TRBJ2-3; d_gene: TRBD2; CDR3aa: CASSQEVAGAFTDTQYF; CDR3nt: TGCGCCAGCAGCCAAGAAGTAGCGGGGGCTTTCACAGATACGCAGTATTTT
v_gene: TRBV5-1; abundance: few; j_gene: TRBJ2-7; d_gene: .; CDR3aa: CASSSARDAYEQYF; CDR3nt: TGCGCCAGCAGCTCCGCCCGGGACGCCTACGAGCAGTACTTC
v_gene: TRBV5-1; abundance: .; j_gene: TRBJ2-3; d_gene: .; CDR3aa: CASRPTGPRTDTQYF; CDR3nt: TGCGCCAGCAGACCCACAGGGCCCCGCACAGATACGCAGTATTTT
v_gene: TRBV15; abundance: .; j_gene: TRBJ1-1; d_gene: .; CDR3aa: CATSRDGPSGRTEAFF; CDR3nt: TGTGCCACCAGCAGAGATGGGCCCTCCGGGAGGACTGAAGCTTTCTTT
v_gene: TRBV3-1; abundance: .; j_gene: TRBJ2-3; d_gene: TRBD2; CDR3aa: CASSQAGGPTDTQYF; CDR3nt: TGTGCCAGCAGCCAAGCGGGGGGGCCTACAGATACGCAGTATTTT
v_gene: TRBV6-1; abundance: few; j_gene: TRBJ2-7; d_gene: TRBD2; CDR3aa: CASTSGRGRYEQYF; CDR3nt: TGTGCCAGCACTAGCGGGAGAGGCAGATACGAGCAGTACTTC
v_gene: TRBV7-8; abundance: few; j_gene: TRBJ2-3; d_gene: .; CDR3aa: CASSLRMIADTQYF; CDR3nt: TGTGCCAGCAGCTTAAGAATGATAGCAGATACGCAGTATTTT
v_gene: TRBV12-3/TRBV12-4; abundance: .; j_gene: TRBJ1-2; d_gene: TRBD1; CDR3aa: CASRLGQDLYGYTF; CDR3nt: TGTGCCAGCAGACTTGGACAGGACCTCTATGGCTACACCTTC
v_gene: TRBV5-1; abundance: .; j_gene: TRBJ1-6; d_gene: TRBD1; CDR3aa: CASSLSPRDSDNSPLHF; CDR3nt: TGCGCCAGCAGCTTATCTCCCCGGGACAGTGATAATTCACCCCTCCACTTT
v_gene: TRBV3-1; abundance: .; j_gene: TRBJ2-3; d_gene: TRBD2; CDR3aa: CASRPRSGSCSDTQYF; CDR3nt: TGTGCCAGCAGGCCTAGAAGCGGGAGCTGTTCAGATACGCAGTATTTT
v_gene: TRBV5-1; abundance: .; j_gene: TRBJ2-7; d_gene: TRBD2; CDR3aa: CASSLAGRRYEQYF; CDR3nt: TGCGCCAGCAGCTTAGCCGGGAGGAGGTACGAGCAGTACTTC
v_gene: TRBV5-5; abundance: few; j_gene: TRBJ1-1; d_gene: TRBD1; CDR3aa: CASSLRQGSANTEAFF; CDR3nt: TGTGCCAGCAGCTTACGACAGGGTTCTGCGAACACTGAAGCTTTCTTT
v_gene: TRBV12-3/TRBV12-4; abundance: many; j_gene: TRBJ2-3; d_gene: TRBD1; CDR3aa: CASSVPGQGPGQYF; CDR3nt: TGTGCCAGCAGTGTCCCGGGACAGGGGCCGGGGCAGTATTTT